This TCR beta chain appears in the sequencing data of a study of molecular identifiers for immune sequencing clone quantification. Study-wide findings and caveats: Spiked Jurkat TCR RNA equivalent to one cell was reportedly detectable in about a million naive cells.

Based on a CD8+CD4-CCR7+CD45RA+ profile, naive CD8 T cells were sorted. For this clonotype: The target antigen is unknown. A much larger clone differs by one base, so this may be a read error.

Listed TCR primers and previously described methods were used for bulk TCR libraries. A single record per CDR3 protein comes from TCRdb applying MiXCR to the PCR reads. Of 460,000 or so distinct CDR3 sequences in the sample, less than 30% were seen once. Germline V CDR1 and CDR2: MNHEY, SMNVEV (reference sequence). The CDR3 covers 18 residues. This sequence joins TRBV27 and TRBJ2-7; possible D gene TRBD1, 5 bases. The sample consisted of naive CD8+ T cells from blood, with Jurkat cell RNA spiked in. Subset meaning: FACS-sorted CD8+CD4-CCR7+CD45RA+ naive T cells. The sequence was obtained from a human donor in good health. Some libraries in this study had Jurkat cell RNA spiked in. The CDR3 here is CASSPWSRPTDSSYAQYF. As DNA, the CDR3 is TGTGCCAGCAGTCCCTGGAGTAGGCCGACCGACAGCTCCTACGCGCAGTACTTC.